The clone carrying this TCR beta chain was observed many times. Its antigen is unknown. The CDR3 sequence is 14 residues long. CDR1 is MDHEN and CDR2 is SYDVKM in the germline V gene. Between the trimmed V and J ends, which lost 3 bases and 4 bases, there was a span of 10 bases. The TCR beta library used iRepertoire HTBI primers with Arm-PCR amplification of CDR3. TCRdb called the multiplex PCR reads again in MiXCR, with one record for every CDR3 protein. The sample contains 390,000 or so distinct CDR3 sequences, roughly 24% of which appear only once. Time point given: persistent/refractory GD, antithyroid drugs over 5 years with positive TRAb. Construction of the TCR library relied on RNA isolated from PBMCs. This sample was included in a study of regulatory T cells in long-lasting Graves disease. Whole-study findings and limits: Favored usage of TRBV28, TRBJ1-2 and TRBJ2-5 was recorded in persistent disease.

The clonotype comes from a woman aged 40 to 50 with Graves disease. The source was peripheral blood mononuclear cells (PBMCs), collected when the disease was refractory, from a patient treated with antithyroid drugs. The chain couples TRBV28 to TRBJ1-5, with D hard to call. CDR3 region: CASSFLGSNQPQHF. The DNA for the CDR3 is TGTGCCAGCAGTTTCCTAGGGTCTAATCAGCCCCAGCATTTT.